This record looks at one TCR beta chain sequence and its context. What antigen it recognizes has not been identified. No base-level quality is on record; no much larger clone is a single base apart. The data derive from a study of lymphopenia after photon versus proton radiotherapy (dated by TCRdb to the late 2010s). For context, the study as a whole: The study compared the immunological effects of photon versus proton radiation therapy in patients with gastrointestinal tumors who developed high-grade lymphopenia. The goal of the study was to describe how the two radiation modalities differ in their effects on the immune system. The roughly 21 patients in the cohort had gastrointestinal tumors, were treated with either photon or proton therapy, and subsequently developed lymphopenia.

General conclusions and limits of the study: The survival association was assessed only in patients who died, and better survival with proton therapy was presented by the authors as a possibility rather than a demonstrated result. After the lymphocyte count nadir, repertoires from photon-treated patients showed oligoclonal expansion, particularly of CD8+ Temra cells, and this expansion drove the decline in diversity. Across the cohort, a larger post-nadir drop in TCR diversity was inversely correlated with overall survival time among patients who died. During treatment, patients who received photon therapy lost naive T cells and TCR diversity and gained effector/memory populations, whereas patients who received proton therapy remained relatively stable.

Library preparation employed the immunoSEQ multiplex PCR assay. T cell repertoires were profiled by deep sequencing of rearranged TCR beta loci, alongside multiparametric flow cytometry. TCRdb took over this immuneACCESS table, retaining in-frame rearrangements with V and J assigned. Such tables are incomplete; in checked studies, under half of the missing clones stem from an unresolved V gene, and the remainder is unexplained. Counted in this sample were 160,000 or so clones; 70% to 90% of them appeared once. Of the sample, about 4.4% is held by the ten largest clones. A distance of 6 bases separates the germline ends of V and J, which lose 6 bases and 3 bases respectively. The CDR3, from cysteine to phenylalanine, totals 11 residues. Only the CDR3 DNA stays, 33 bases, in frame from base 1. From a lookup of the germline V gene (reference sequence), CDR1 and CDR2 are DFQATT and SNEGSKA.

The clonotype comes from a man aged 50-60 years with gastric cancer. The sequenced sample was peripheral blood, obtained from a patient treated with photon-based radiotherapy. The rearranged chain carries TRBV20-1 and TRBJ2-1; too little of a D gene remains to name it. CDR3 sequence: CSALNYNEQFF. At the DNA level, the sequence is TGCAGTGCCCTAAACTACAATGAGCAGTTCTTC.